Below are 21 T cell receptor beta chains sequenced from a single sample in a study of cytomegalovirus exposure and HLA in healthy donors. Some clones are missing from TCRdb's copy, which holds only in-frame ones; the method was immunoSEQ multiplex PCR. The sample shows 150,000 to 200,000 clones, just under 90% of them seen only once. Sequencing input: PBMCs. These receptors all come from a young man in good health and CMV-seropositive.

The chain joins TRBV19 to TRBJ1-5, with a possible D match to TRBD1 (5 bases). This CDR3 has 17 amino acids. The V and J ends lost 1 base and 3 bases respectively, with 16 bases between them. Germline V lookup: CDR1 LNHDA, CDR2 SQIVND (reference sequence). The CDR3 loop reads CASSIGGGGENNQPQHF. CDR3 nucleotide sequence: TGTGCCAGTAGTATAGGTGGTGGGGGGGAGAACAATCAGCCCCAGCATTTT. The entire variable domain, with the rest obtained from reference TRBV19 and TRBJ1-5, is as follows: DGGITQSPKYLFRKEGQNVTLSCEQNLNHDAMYWYRQDPGQGLRLIYYSQIVNDFQKGDIAEGYSVSREKKESFPLTVTSAQKNPTAFYLCASSIGGGGENNQPQHFGDGTRLSIL.

The chain uses TRBV18 and TRBJ2-7; perhaps TRBD1 as D (6 bases). V was shortened by 5 bases and J by 2 bases, with 10 bases between the two germline ends. Germline-derived CDR1 and CDR2 are KGHSH and LQKENI. This CDR3 region has 13 residues. CDR3 region: CASSSRDTYEQYF. CDR3 in DNA: TGTGCCAGCTCATCCCGGGACACCTACGAGCAGTACTTC.

The chain combines TRBV13 with TRBJ2-7, with D tentatively TRBD1 (6 bases). The germline V gene encodes CDR1 PRHDT and CDR2 FYEKMQ (reference sequence). V lost 0 bases and J lost 3, with 9 bases in between. CDR3 length equals 14 residues. CDR3 residues: CASSLGTGNYEQYF. In DNA, the CDR3 is TGTGCCAGCAGCTTAGGAACAGGGAACTACGAGCAGTACTTC.

As DNA, the CDR3 is TGTGCCAGCAGCTTGTCCGGGACTAGCAACAATGAGCAGTTCTTC. Protein: CASSLSGTSNNEQFF. This chain connects TRBV7-9 to TRBJ2-1, with 9 bases identical to TRBD2. The V gene end was trimmed by 3 bases and the J gene end by 5 bases; junction bases not matched to a gene: 5. This CDR3 contains 15 residues. Germline CDR1 SEHNR, CDR2 FQNEAQ (reference sequence). The complete variable domain, with remaining parts taken from reference TRBV7-9 and TRBJ2-1, reads DTGVSQNPRHKITKRGQNVTFRCDPISEHNRLYWYRQTLGQGPEFLTYFQNEAQLEKSRLLSDRFSAERPKGSFSTLEIQRTEQGDSAMYLCASSLSGTSNNEQFFGPGTRLTVL.

The chain combines TRBV28 with TRBJ2-7; a weak D match, TRBD2 (6 bases). CDR1 and CDR2 from the germline V gene are MDHEN and SYDVKM. This CDR3 is 16 amino acids long. V was pared by 4 bases and J by 5 bases, with 21 bases between. Here the CDR3 reads CASSYSSGDLGNEQYF. Written as DNA, the CDR3 is TGTGCCAGCAGTTATTCGTCGGGGGACCTTGGAAACGAGCAGTACTTC.

This chain links TRBV28 with TRBJ1-2; D is perhaps TRBD1 (6 bases). The CDR3 length is 14 residues. Germline-derived CDR1 and CDR2 are MDHEN and SYDVKM. Trimming took 3 bases from V and 7 from J, leaving 15 bases between them. CDR3 residues: CASSLLGGAGGYTF. CDR3 DNA: TGTGCCAGCAGTTTGTTAGGGGGGGCTGGTGGCTACACCTTC.

This clone was seen only once. V is TRBV2 and J is TRBJ1-2, with 7 bases that match TRBD1. Germline CDR1 is SNHLY and CDR2 is FYNNEI. This CDR3 has 17 amino acids. The trim removed 4 bases at V and 4 bases at J, leaving 15 bases unmatched. CDR3: CASSGRQGTVNFYGYTF. The CDR3 nucleotides are TGTGCCAGCAGTGGACGTCAAGGGACAGTAAACTTCTATGGCTACACCTTC.

The chain is built from TRBV18 and TRBJ2-2; perhaps TRBD1 as D (6 bases). V lost 4 bases and J lost 6, with 15 bases in between. The germline gives CDR1 KGHSH, CDR2 LQKENI. The CDR3 totals 15 residues. The CDR3 sequence: CASSRARTEAGELFF. The CDR3 coding sequence is TGTGCCAGCTCACGAGCACGGACAGAGGCCGGGGAGCTGTTTTTT.

The chain couples TRBV11-3 to TRBJ2-2; no firm D call. The V and J ends lost 1 base and 7 bases respectively, with 16 bases between them. Germline V CDR1 and CDR2: SGHNT, YENEEA. CDR3 size: 16 residues. DNA of the CDR3: TGTGCCAGCAGCTTAGGAACTGCCACCGGAGTCGGGGAGCTGTTTTTT. Translated, it gives CASSLGTATGVGELFF.

The genes are TRBV19 and TRBJ2-1; D perhaps matches TRBD2 (5 bases). The germline gives CDR1 LNHDA, CDR2 SQIVND (reference sequence). This CDR3 has 13 amino acids. Trimming took 8 bases from V and 1 from J, leaving 9 bases between them. CDR3: CASDEGSYNEQFF. CDR3 in DNA: TGTGCCAGTGACGAGGGTTCCTACAATGAGCAGTTCTTC.

This clone showed up just once. The chain combines TRBV4-1 with TRBJ2-7, with 12 positions matching TRBD2. V lost 4 bases to trimming and J lost 8 bases; unmatched junction nucleotides: 6. This CDR3 spans 14 amino acids. CDR1 and CDR2 from the germline V gene are MGHRA and YSYEKL. DNA of the CDR3: TGCGCCAGCAGCCCCCGACTAGCGGGAGTTCAGCAGTACTTC. Residues: CASSPRLAGVQQYF.

The V gene is TRBV11-3, the J gene TRBJ1-2, with D possibly being TRBD1 (6 bases). CDR3 size: 14 residues. V lost 6 bases and J 6 bases, leaving 17 bases between the germline ends. CDR1 is SGHNT and CDR2 is YENEEA in the germline V gene. The CDR3 is CASRSGHPLDGYTF. The CDR3 DNA is TGTGCCAGCAGGTCGGGACACCCCCTGGATGGCTACACCTTC. Full variable domain (rest looked up from reference TRBV11-3 and TRBJ1-2): EAGVVQSPRYKIIEKKQPVAFWCNPISGHNTLYWYLQNLGQGPELLIRYENEEAVDDSQLPKDRFSAERLKGVDSTLKIQPAELGDSAVYLCASRSGHPLDGYTFGSGTRLTVV.

The chain employs TRBV29-1 and TRBJ2-5, with 12 bases identical to TRBD2. In germline, CDR1 is SQVTM, CDR2 ANQGSEA. V gave up 4 bases and J gave up 4 bases; unmatched junction bases: 1. The CDR3 has 13 residues. CDR3 nucleotides: TGCAGCGTTGGACTAGCGGGAGCAGAGACCCAGTACTTC. This sequence encodes CSVGLAGAETQYF.

The V gene is TRBV19, the J gene TRBJ2-7; D possibly corresponds to TRBD2 (5 bases). CDR1 is LNHDA, CDR2 SQIVND, per germline (reference sequence). The CDR3 sequence is 12 residues long. V was clipped by 7 bases and J by 1 base, with 8 bases between them. The CDR3 region is CASMSGSYEQYF. The CDR3 bases are TGTGCCAGTATGAGCGGATCCTACGAGCAGTACTTC.

The chain couples TRBV19 to TRBJ1-5, with D hard to call. Trimming removed 6 bases from V and 4 bases from J, with 10 bases in between. Germline V gene sequence: CDR1 LNHDA, CDR2 SQIVND (reference sequence). The CDR3 length is 13 residues. The CDR3 bases are TGTGCCAGTAGGGGGAGGCTTAATCAGCCCCAGCATTTT. Encoded protein: CASRGRLNQPQHF.

V gene TRBV4-2 combines with J gene TRBJ2-1; 13 positions match TRBD2. CDR1 LGHNA and CDR2 YNFKEQ come from the germline V gene. V lost 1 base, J lost 8 bases, and 8 bases stayed unmatched. This CDR3 contains 17 residues. The CDR3, as DNA: TGTGCCAGCAGCCAAGCTACTAGGACTAGCGGGAGCTATGAGCAGTTCTTC. This encodes CASSQATRTSGSYEQFF.

This chain joins TRBV30 and TRBJ1-3; tentative D call: TRBD1 (5 bases). CDR1 GTSNPN and CDR2 SVGIG come from the germline V gene (reference sequence). The CDR3 length is 14 residues. Deletions cut 0 bases from V and 0 bases from J, with 6 bases between. The CDR3 region has the DNA TGTGCCTGGAGTGTGGGGCACTCTGGAAACACCATATATTTT. Its protein is CAWSVGHSGNTIYF.

V gene TRBV6-6 combines with J gene TRBJ2-5, with 7 positions matching TRBD2. Germline V gene sequence: CDR1 MNHNY, CDR2 SVGAGI (reference sequence). The J segment lost 6 bases and the V segment lost 6 bases, leaving 4 bases of the junction unmatched. The CDR3 sequence is 12 residues long. The CDR3, as DNA: TGTGCCAGCAGGGGGACTACGCAGACCCAGTACTTC. It is translated as CASRGTTQTQYF.

The chain has TRBV5-1 and TRBJ2-1; perhaps TRBD2 as D (6 bases). The CDR3 is 13 residues long. Per the germline V gene, CDR1 is SGHRS and CDR2 is YFSETQ. Trimming took 0 bases from V and 9 from J, leaving 10 bases between them. In DNA, the CDR3 is TGCGCCAGCAGCTTGGGGCGGGACGGTGAGCAGTTCTTC. Its protein is CASSLGRDGEQFF.

This sequence joins TRBV18 and TRBJ2-4; tentative D call: TRBD1 (5 bases). CDR1 is KGHSH, CDR2 LQKENI, per germline. Deletions cut 1 base from V and 7 bases from J, with 14 bases between. The CDR3 has 15 amino acids. DNA for the CDR3: TGTGCCAGCTCACCACAGGGGTTTGATCCCAACATTCAGTACTTC. Translated, it gives CASSPQGFDPNIQYF.

Concerning this clone: The sample carries other DNA sequences with the same CDR3. The chain uses TRBV29-1 and TRBJ2-1; 7 bases map to TRBD2. Looked up from germline, CDR1 is SQVTM and CDR2 is ANQGSEA. The CDR3 is made up of 14 amino acids. V dropped 4 bases and J dropped 0; count of bases not matched to a gene: 3. This chain's CDR3 is CSVVGRSSYNEQFF. The CDR3 DNA follows: TGCAGCGTTGTCGGGAGGAGCTCCTACAATGAGCAGTTCTTC.